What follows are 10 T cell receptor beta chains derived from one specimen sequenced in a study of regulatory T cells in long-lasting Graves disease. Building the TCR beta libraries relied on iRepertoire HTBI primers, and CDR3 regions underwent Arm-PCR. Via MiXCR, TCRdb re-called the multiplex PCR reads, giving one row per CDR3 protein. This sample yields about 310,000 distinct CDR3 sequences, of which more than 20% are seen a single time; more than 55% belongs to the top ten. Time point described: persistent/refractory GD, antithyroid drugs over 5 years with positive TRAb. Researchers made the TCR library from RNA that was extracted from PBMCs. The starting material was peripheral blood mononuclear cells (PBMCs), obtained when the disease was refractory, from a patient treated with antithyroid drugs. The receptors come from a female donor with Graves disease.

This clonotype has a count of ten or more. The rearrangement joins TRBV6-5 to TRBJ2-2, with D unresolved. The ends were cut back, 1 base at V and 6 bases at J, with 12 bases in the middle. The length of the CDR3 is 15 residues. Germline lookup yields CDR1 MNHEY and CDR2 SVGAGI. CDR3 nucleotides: TGTGCCAGCAGTTACTTACCCCTAGGAGCCGGGGAGCTGTTTTTT. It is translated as CASSYLPLGAGELFF.

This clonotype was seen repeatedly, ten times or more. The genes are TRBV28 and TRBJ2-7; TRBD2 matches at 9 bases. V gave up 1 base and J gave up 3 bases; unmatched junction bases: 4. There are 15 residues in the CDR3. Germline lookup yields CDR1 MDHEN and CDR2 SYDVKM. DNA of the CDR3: TGTGCCAGCAGTTTATATCGCGGGAGGGACTACGAGCAGTACTTC. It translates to CASSLYRGRDYEQYF.

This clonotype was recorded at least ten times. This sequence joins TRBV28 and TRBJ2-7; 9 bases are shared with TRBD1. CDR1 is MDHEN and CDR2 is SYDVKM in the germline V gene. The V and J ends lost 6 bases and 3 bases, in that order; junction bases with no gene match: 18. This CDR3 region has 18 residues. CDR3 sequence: CASRPEVDGGTGLYEQYF. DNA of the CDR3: TGTGCCAGCAGACCGGAAGTTGATGGCGGGACAGGGCTCTACGAGCAGTACTTC.

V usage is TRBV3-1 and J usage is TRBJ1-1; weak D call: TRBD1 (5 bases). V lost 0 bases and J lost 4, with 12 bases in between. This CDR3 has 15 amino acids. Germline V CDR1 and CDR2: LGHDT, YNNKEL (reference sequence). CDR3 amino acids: CASSQDGGFSTEAFF. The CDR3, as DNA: TGTGCCAGCAGCCAAGATGGGGGGTTTTCCACTGAAGCTTTCTTT.

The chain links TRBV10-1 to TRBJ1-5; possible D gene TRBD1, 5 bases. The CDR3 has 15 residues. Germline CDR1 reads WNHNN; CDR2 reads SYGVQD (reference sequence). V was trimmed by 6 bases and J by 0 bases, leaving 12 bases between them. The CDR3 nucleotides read TGCGCCAGCAGAATGACAGAGTATAGCAATCAGCCCCAGCATTTT. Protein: CASRMTEYSNQPQHF.

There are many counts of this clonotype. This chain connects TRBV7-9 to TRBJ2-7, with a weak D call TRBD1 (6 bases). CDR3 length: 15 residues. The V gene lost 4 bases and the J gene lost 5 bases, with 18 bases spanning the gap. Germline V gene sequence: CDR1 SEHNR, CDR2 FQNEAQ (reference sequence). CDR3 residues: CASSSLPRDIHEQYF. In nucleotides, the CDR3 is TGTGCCAGCAGCTCCCTCCCCCGGGACATCCACGAGCAGTACTTC.

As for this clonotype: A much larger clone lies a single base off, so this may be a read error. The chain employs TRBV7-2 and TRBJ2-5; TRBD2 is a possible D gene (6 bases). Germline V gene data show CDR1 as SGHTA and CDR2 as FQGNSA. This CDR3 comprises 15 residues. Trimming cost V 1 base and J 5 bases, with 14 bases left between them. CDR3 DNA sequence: TGTACCAGCAGCTTAGGGGGGGATTCTATGGAGACCCAGTACTTC. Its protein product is CTSSLGGDSMETQYF.

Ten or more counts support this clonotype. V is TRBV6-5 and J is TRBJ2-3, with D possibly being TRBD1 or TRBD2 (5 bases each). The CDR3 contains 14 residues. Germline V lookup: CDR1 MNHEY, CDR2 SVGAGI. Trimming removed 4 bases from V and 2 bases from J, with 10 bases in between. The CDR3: CASSSGTITDTQYF. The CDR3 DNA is TGTGCCAGCAGTTCCGGGACGATCACAGATACGCAGTATTTT.

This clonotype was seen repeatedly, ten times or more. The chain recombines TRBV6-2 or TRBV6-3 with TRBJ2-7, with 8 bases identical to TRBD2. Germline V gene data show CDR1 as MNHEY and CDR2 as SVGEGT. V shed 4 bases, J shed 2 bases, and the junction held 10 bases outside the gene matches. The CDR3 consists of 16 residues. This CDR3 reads CASSSVLAGNTYEQYF. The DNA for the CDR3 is TGTGCCAGCAGTTCCGTCTTAGCGGGAAACACCTACGAGCAGTACTTC.

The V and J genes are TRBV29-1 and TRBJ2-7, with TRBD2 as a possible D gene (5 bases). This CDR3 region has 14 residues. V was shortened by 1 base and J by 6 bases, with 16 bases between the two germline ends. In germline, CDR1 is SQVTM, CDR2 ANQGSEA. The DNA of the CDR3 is TGCAGCGTTGAAGTCGAGGGTCTGTCCCCCGAGCAGTACTTC. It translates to CSVEVEGLSPEQYF.